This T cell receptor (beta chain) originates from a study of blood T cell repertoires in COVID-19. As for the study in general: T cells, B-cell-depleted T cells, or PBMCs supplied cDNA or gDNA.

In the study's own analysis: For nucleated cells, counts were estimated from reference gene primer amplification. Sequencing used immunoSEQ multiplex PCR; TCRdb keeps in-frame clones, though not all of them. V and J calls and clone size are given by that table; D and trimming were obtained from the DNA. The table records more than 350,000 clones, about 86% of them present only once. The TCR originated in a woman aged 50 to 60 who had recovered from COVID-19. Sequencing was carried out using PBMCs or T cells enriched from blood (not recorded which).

As DNA, the CDR3 is TGCGCCAGCAGCTTCGGGGGGGCGACCACCGGGGAGCTGTTTTTT. As protein: CASSFGGATTGELFF. The chain recombines TRBV5-1 with TRBJ2-2, with 8 nucleotides matching TRBD2. Losses at the gene ends were 2 bases for V and 4 bases for J; bases not matched to a gene: 4. The length of the CDR3 is 15 residues. The germline CDR1 and CDR2 sequences are SGHRS and YFSETQ.